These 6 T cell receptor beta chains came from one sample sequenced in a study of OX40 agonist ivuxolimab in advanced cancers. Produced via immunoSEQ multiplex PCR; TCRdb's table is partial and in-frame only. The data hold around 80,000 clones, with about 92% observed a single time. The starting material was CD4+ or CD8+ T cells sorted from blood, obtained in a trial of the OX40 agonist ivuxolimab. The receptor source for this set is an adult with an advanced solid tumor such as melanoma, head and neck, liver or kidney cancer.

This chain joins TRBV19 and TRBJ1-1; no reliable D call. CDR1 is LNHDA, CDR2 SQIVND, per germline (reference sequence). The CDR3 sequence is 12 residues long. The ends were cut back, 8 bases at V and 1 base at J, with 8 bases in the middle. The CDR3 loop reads CASGRSNTEAFF. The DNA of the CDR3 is TGTGCCAGTGGAAGATCGAACACTGAAGCTTTCTTT. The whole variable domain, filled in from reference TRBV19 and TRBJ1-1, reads DGGITQSPKYLFRKEGQNVTLSCEQNLNHDAMYWYRQDPGQGLRLIYYSQIVNDFQKGDIAEGYSVSREKKESFPLTVTSAQKNPTAFYLCASGRSNTEAFFGQGTRLTVV.

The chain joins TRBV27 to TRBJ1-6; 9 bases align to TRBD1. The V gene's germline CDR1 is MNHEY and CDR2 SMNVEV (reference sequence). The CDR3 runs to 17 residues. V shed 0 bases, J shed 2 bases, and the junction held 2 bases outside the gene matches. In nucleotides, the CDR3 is TGTGCCAGCAGTTTATCGGGGACAGGGACCTATAATTCACCCCTCCACTTT. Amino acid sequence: CASSLSGTGTYNSPLHF.

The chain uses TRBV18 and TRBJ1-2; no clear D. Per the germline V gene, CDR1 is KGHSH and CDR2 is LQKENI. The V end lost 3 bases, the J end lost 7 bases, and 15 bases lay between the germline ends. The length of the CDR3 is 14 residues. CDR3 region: CASSPRRAPGGYTF. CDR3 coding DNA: TGTGCCAGCTCACCCCGACGAGCCCCGGGTGGCTACACCTTC.

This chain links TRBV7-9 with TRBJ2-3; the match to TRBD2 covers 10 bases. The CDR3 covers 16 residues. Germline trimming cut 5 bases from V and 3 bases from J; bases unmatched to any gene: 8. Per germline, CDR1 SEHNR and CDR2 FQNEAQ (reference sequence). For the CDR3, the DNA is TGTGCCAGCAGCACTCTAGCGGGAGCGGGGACAGATACGCAGTATTTT. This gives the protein CASSTLAGAGTDTQYF.

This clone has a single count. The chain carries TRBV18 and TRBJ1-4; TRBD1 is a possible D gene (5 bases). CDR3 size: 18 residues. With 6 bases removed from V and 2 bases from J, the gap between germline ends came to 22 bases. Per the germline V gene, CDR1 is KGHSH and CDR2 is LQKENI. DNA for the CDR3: TGTGCCAGCTCCCCGGTAGGGACGGCCCTCGGGACTAATGAAAAACTGTTTTTT. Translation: CASSPVGTALGTNEKLFF.

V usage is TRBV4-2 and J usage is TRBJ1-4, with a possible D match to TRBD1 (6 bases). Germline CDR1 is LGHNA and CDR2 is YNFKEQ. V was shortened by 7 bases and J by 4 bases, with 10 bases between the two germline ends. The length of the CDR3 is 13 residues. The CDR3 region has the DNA TGTGCCAGCACCCAGGGGCTTAATGAAAAACTGTTTTTT. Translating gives CASTQGLNEKLFF.